This T cell receptor (beta chain) was sequenced in a study of blood T cells in healthy people across ages. It was with a sample-barcoded 5' primer and a J-beta primer mix that a second PCR of roughly 7 to 12 cycles was run. Using its own MiXCR run on the 5' RACE reads, TCRdb lists one record per CDR3 protein. This table has over 1,500,000 distinct CDR3 sequences, approximately 50% appearing once. The ends were cut back, 3 bases at V and 2 bases at J, with 14 bases in the middle. The germline CDR1 and CDR2 sequences are SGHRS and YFSETQ. This CDR3 is built from 15 residues. This chain uses TRBV5-1 with TRBJ2-5, with D perhaps TRBD1 (5 bases). Sample: blood. The TCR was taken from a woman aged 40 to 49 in good health. CDR3 DNA: TGCGCCAGCAGCTCGACCCAAGGGGTTCAAGAGACCCAGTACTTC. It yields the protein CASSSTQGVQETQYF.